This T cell receptor (beta chain) was obtained from a study of PD-1 blockade in classical Hodgkin lymphoma (TCRdb year 2020). Looking at the study overall: Nivolumab dosing was 3 mg/kg intravenously every 2 weeks, continuing until either disease progression or unacceptable toxicity. A peripheral blood immune signature of response to PD-1 blockade in classical Hodgkin lymphoma was defined using TCR beta sequencing and CyTOF. The paper as a whole reports these results and caveats: Baseline TCR diversity was reported to be lower in newly diagnosed patients than in healthy donors and to be lower still in relapsed/refractory patients. The study covered only a single clinical trial cohort, and the causes of the repertoire differences, possibly disease activity or prior therapy, were still not defined. Lower diversity was observed in patients in whom nivolumab was started less than 1 year after ASCT, and these patients were excluded from later analyses so that confounding by immune reconstitution would be avoided. Baseline diversity similar to that of newly diagnosed patients was observed in trial patients achieving complete response, whereas significantly lower diversity was observed in partial responders and progressors. CD4+ but not CD8+ TCR diversity rose significantly by C4D1 (p=0.0027 vs p=0.16), most apparent in complete responders (p=0.02).

The germline V gene specifies MDHEN as CDR1 and SYDVKM as CDR2. V drops 2 bases and J drops 4 bases, leaving 9 bases in between. The CDR3 measures 14 amino acids from cysteine to phenylalanine. Only the CDR3 DNA is retained, 42 bases long and in frame from the first base. The Qiagen DNeasy kit was used to extract genomic DNA both from unsorted PBMCs and from the negatively selected CD4+ and CD8+ fractions. Amplification of TCR beta CDR3 regions was done by immunoSEQ multiplex PCR with primers that anneal to V and J segments. A synthetic immune receptor repertoire was used to minimize amplification bias, and any residual bias was removed computationally once sequencing was done. Turning to the authors' computational methods: Repertoire diversity was quantified as the Shannon entropy index using custom Python scripts. The unsorted, CD4+ and CD8+ repertoires were each analyzed separately, with the exception of combined analyses, where CD4+ and CD8+ sequences were merged in silico. Clonal expansion was defined as a frequency increase of at least 2-fold after treatment compared with C1D1, and clones undetected at baseline were assigned a pseudocount of 0.5. Clones with 0 or 1 copy at C1D1 were classified as singleton clones, and clones with 2 or more copies were classified as non-singleton clones. By matching protein sequences in sorted samples from the same patient, clones expanded in unsorted samples were annotated as CD4+, CD8+ or unknown. Diversity changes from C1D1 to C4D1 were tested in paired samples using Wilcoxon tests. TCRdb retrieved this table from immuneACCESS and kept in-frame rearrangements only. Not all clones are present; in checked studies, unresolved V genes account for under half, and no reason is known for the remainder. That table is the source of V, J and clone size, and D and trimming were worked out from the DNA. Across this sample there are roughly 96,000 clones, with roughly 91% seen only once. The ten largest clones capture less than 2% of the sample.

A remark on this clone: Its antigen is unknown. No much larger clone exists at a distance of one base, and base qualities are not known.

This specimen's time point label, per the study, means: cycle 4 day 1 (C4D1), after 5 to 7 weeks of nivolumab. Every trial patient had relapsed after autologous stem cell transplantation, and cohorts A, B and C differed in prior brentuximab vedotin exposure. The trial cohort included around 56 patients with relapsed/refractory classical Hodgkin lymphoma, and each patient had a best overall response of complete response, partial response or progressive disease. In the multi-cohort phase II CheckMate 205 trial, trial patients received single-agent nivolumab. An independent review committee assessed best overall response using the 2007 International Working Group response criteria. Trial PBMCs were collected just before the start of nivolumab (C1D1) and during therapy at cycle 2 day 1 and cycle 4 day 1. After peripheral blood was drawn into 8 mL Vacutainer Cell Preparation Tubes, PBMCs were isolated by centrifugation and then cryopreserved.

The clonotype originates from a human donor with classical Hodgkin lymphoma. Source: peripheral blood mononuclear cells (PBMCs), taken before the fourth cycle of nivolumab. The rearranged segments are TRBV28 and TRBJ2-1, with the D gene uncertain. CDR3 sequence: CASSLKGRYNEQFF. In nucleotides, the sequence is TGTGCCAGCAGTTTAAAGGGCCGTTACAATGAGCAGTTCTTC.